The 32 T cell receptor beta chains given below trace back to one sample, sequenced in a study of CD8+ T cells in alopecia areata (dated by TCRdb to the late 2010s). The meaning of the sample's time point label: baseline before oral tofacitinib. Receptors were amplified or captured by the immunoSEQ multiplex PCR assay. To provide template for TCR sequencing, every sample had RNA extracted and reverse transcribed into cDNA. Not all clones reach the TCRdb copy of this immuneACCESS table, which keeps in-frame sequences only. Checked studies attribute under half of the gap to unresolved V genes and leave the rest unexplained. The sample table records 140,000 to 150,000 clones; around three fifths of these occur just once. Of the sample, 5% to 7% is held by the ten largest clones. Sample: CD4+ T cells sorted from blood, taken at week 0. Source of these receptors: a human donor with alopecia areata.

The chain carries TRBV29-1 and TRBJ2-2; 7 bases map to TRBD1. Germline loops: CDR1 SQVTM, CDR2 ANQGSEA. J lost 0 bases, V lost 6 bases, and 4 bases had no gene match. The CDR3 extends over 14 amino acids. CDR3 nucleotide sequence: TGCAGCGTCGGGACAGCCTCGAACACCGGGGAGCTGTTTTTT. Its translation: CSVGTASNTGELFF.

The CDR3 spells CASSQVEGAPYGYTF. CDR3 coding DNA: TGCGCCAGCAGCCAAGTCGAGGGGGCGCCCTATGGCTACACCTTC. The chain is built from TRBV4-1 and TRBJ1-2, with TRBD1 matching 7 bases. The CDR3 consists of 15 residues. The germline gives CDR1 MGHRA, CDR2 YSYEKL. The junction had 6 bases not matched to a gene; V was cut back by 1 base and J by 4 bases.

In its sample, this clone was seen a few times. The rearrangement joins TRBV5-1 to TRBJ1-2; D is uncertain. The CDR3 runs 14 residues. The germline gives CDR1 SGHRS, CDR2 YFSETQ. Between the trimmed V and J ends, which lost 0 bases and 7 bases, there was a span of 13 bases. This CDR3 is CASSLAARSGGYTF. The CDR3 bases are TGCGCCAGCAGCTTGGCCGCGAGGTCCGGTGGCTACACCTTC.

The V gene is TRBV14, the J gene TRBJ2-7; D remains ambiguous. The germline CDR1 and CDR2 sequences are SGHDN and FVKESK. The ends were cut back, 2 bases at V and 4 bases at J, with 12 bases in the middle. There are 14 residues in the CDR3. CDR3 in amino acids: CASSQLGSEYEQYF. CDR3 nucleotide sequence: TGTGCCAGCAGCCAACTGGGGTCGGAATACGAGCAGTACTTC.

The V call is TRBV15, the J call TRBJ1-5; D remains ambiguous. The V end was cut by 4 bases, the J end by 0 bases, with 10 bases between. The CDR3 totals 15 residues. Germline loops: CDR1 LNHNV, CDR2 YYDKDF (reference sequence). CDR3 sequence (DNA): TGTGCCACCAGCATATCGAGTATTAGCAATCAGCCCCAGCATTTT. This encodes CATSISSISNQPQHF.

J is TRBJ1-2 and V is TRBV7-2, with TRBD1 matching over 7 bases. Germline CDR1 SGHTA, CDR2 FQGNSA. The CDR3 has 13 residues. V was clipped by 5 bases and J by 8 bases; unmatched bases: 8. CDR3 protein: CASSPGQGEGYTF. CDR3 coding DNA: TGTGCCAGCAGCCCGGGCCAGGGGGAAGGCTACACCTTC.

This rearrangement joins TRBV5-4 to TRBJ2-3; the D is unclear. Germline loops: CDR1 SGHNT, CDR2 YYREEE (reference sequence). CDR3 length equals 13 residues. Between the trimmed V and J ends, which lost 0 bases and 2 bases, there was a span of 4 bases. CDR3 sequence reads: CASSLDSTDTQYF. The CDR3, as DNA: TGTGCCAGCAGCTTGGACTCCACAGATACGCAGTATTTT.

CDR3 nucleotides: TGCAGCGTTGATCAGGGATCGGGCTACGAGCAGTACTTC. Protein product: CSVDQGSGYEQYF. The chain carries TRBV29-1 and TRBJ2-7, with a weak D call TRBD1 (5 bases). CDR3 length: 13 amino acids. Germline V gives CDR1 SQVTM, CDR2 ANQGSEA. The ends were cut back, 3 bases at V and 3 bases at J, with 12 bases in the middle.

V gene TRBV7-2 combines with J gene TRBJ2-2; D ambiguous. The germline V gene encodes CDR1 SGHTA and CDR2 FQGNSA. This CDR3 contains 13 residues. Trimming took off 5 bases at V and 3 bases at J, with 7 bases between the two ends. CDR3 bases: TGTGCCAGCAGCAGAGGCTACACCGGGGAGCTGTTTTTT. It translates to CASSRGYTGELFF. The full variable domain, rest sourced from reference TRBV7-2 and TRBJ2-2, is GAGVSQSPSNKVTEKGKDVELRCDPISGHTALYWYRQSLGQGLEFLIYFQGNSAPDKSGLPSDRFSAERTGGSVSTLTIQRTQQEDSAVYLCASSRGYTGELFFGEGSRLTVL.

This chain uses TRBV4-1 with TRBJ2-5; D may be TRBD1 or TRBD2 (5 bases each). Trimming took off 0 bases at V and 3 bases at J, with 11 bases between the two ends. The CDR3 totals 15 residues. CDR1 MGHRA and CDR2 YSYEKL come from the germline V gene. The CDR3 reads CASSQEGTREETQYF. CDR3 DNA: TGCGCCAGCAGCCAAGAAGGGACGCGAGAAGAGACCCAGTACTTC.

V is TRBV15 and J is TRBJ2-3; D not resolved. In germline, CDR1 is LNHNV, CDR2 YYDKDF (reference sequence). The V end was cut by 0 bases, the J end by 5 bases, with 6 bases between. The CDR3 covers 13 residues. The CDR3 DNA follows: TGTGCCACCAGCAGAGATATCAAAGATACGCAGTATTTT. Protein sequence: CATSRDIKDTQYF.

This clone was detected once. This sequence joins TRBV25-1 and TRBJ1-2; TRBD1 matches 7 bases. CDR1 is MGHDK, CDR2 SYGVNS, per germline. This CDR3 has 13 amino acids. Unmatched junction bases numbered 7, after V lost 6 bases and J lost 6 bases. The chain's CDR3 is CASRPQGSNGYTF. DNA of the CDR3: TGTGCCAGCAGGCCACAGGGGAGTAATGGCTACACCTTC.

The rearrangement links TRBV6-1 to TRBJ2-1; 7 bases are shared with TRBD2. This CDR3 is built from 15 residues. V was clipped by 0 bases and J by 8 bases; unmatched bases: 7. Per the germline V gene, CDR1 is MNHNS and CDR2 is SASEGT. CDR3 protein: CASSEAPGGFDEQFF. In DNA form, the CDR3 reads TGTGCCAGCAGTGAAGCCCCCGGGGGGTTCGATGAGCAGTTCTTC.

The chain links TRBV11-3 to TRBJ2-2, with 7 bases lining up with TRBD2. Per the germline V gene, CDR1 is SGHNT and CDR2 is YENEEA. V lost 3 bases to trimming and J lost 5 bases; unmatched junction nucleotides: 21. This CDR3 has 20 amino acids. The CDR3 DNA reads TGTGCCAGCAGCTTGGGGGTGCAGCCCGGGACTATCGAAGGTACCGGGGAGCTGTTTTTT. Amino acid sequence: CASSLGVQPGTIEGTGELFF.

CDR3 nucleotides: TGCGCCAGCAGCTTGGAGGTCCGAGGGGAGACCCAGTACTTC. Translated: CASSLEVRGETQYF. This sequence joins TRBV5-1 and TRBJ2-5, with D possibly being TRBD2 (5 bases). CDR3 length: 14 amino acids. V gave up 0 bases and J gave up 5 bases, with 11 bases separating them. The V gene's germline CDR1 is SGHRS and CDR2 YFSETQ.

This chain joins TRBV2 and TRBJ2-1, with D possibly TRBD1 on 5 matching bases. Trimming took off 2 bases at V and 5 bases at J, with 10 bases between the two ends. This CDR3 region has 14 residues. Germline lookup yields CDR1 SNHLY and CDR2 FYNNEI. The CDR3 region has the DNA TGTGCCAGCAGTGAATTGAGGACAAACAATGAGCAGTTCTTC. Translation gives CASSELRTNNEQFF. The variable domain in full, completed from reference TRBV2 and TRBJ2-1, reads EPEVTQTPSHQVTQMGQEVILRCVPISNHLYFYWYRQILGQKVEFLVSFYNNEISEKSEIFDDQFSVERPDGSNFTLKIRSTKLEDSAMYFCASSELRTNNEQFFGPGTRLTVL.

J is TRBJ2-7 and V is TRBV29-1; D is possibly TRBD2 (6 bases). V shed 7 bases and J shed 0 bases, with 10 bases lying between them. Germline lookup yields CDR1 SQVTM and CDR2 ANQGSEA. The CDR3 has 12 amino acids. CDR3 nucleotide sequence: TGCAGCGGCGGGGTGAGCTCCTACGAGCAGTACTTC. Translating gives CSGGVSSYEQYF.

This clone was seen a few times. The chain employs TRBV13 and TRBJ1-1; 7 nucleotides line up with TRBD1. The CDR3 is 14 amino acids. Looked up from germline, CDR1 is PRHDT and CDR2 is FYEKMQ (reference sequence). V dropped 5 bases and J dropped 1; count of bases not matched to a gene: 4. The CDR3 coding sequence is TGTGCCAGCAGCCTAAACAGGGGGAACACTGAAGCTTTCTTT. It specifies CASSLNRGNTEAFF. Complete variable domain (other parts from reference TRBV13 and TRBJ1-1): AAGVIQSPRHLIKEKRETATLKCYPIPRHDTVYWYQQGPGQDPQFLISFYEKMQSDKGSIPDRFSAQQFSDYHSELNMSSLELGDSALYFCASSLNRGNTEAFFGQGTRLTVV.

The chain carries TRBV4-1 and TRBJ1-1; no definite D call. With 1 base removed from V and 8 bases from J, the gap between germline ends came to 14 bases. The CDR3 sequence is 14 residues long. CDR1 MGHRA and CDR2 YSYEKL come from the germline V gene. The CDR3 DNA reads TGCGCCAGCAGCCAAGGCCCGGGCCAGCGAGAAGCTTTCTTT. Translated: CASSQGPGQREAFF.

The CDR3 coding sequence is TGTGCCACCGGCGGGATAGTTTCTAATGTGGAGCAGTTCTTC. This translates into CATGGIVSNVEQFF. This chain uses TRBV2 with TRBJ2-1, with D perhaps TRBD2 (6 bases). The V end lost 10 bases, the J end lost 10 bases, and 23 bases lay between the germline ends. The CDR3 is made up of 14 amino acids. The V gene's germline CDR1 is SNHLY and CDR2 FYNNEI.

This clone has a handful of counts. The gene calls are TRBV6-1 and TRBJ1-5, with 9 positions matching TRBD1. Germline assignment: CDR1 MNHNS and CDR2 SASEGT. The trim removed 5 bases at V and 4 bases at J, leaving 3 bases unmatched. CDR3 length: 14 residues. CDR3 region: CASSTDRGNQPQHF. The DNA of the CDR3 is TGTGCCAGCAGTACCGACAGGGGGAATCAGCCCCAGCATTTT.

This clone showed up just once. The V gene is TRBV6-5, the J gene TRBJ1-5; no clear D. This CDR3 comprises 13 residues. V lost 5 bases and J lost 8, with 13 bases in between. Germline assignment: CDR1 MNHEY and CDR2 SVGAGI. The CDR3 nucleotides are TGTGCCAGCAGTAACCCATCCGGGAAGCCCCAGCATTTT. Translated: CASSNPSGKPQHF.

The gene calls are TRBV6-6 and TRBJ1-1; no firm D call. The V end lost 4 bases, the J end lost 4 bases, and 10 bases lay between the germline ends. The CDR3 consists of 13 residues. CDR1 is MNHNY and CDR2 is SVGAGI in the germline V gene (reference sequence). CDR3 nucleotides: TGTGCCAGCAGTTGGATAGCCATCACTGAAGCTTTCTTT. Encoded protein: CASSWIAITEAFF.

This rearrangement joins TRBV5-1 to TRBJ2-7; no definite D call. Per the germline V gene, CDR1 is SGHRS and CDR2 is YFSETQ. The CDR3 has 14 amino acids. Trimming took 1 base from V and 0 from J, leaving 8 bases between them. CDR3 region: CASSLQLSSYEQYF. The CDR3 nucleotides are TGCGCCAGCAGCTTGCAATTGAGCTCCTACGAGCAGTACTTC.

The genes are TRBV5-4 and TRBJ2-5, with a weak D call TRBD1 (5 bases). The CDR3 consists of 14 residues. V lost 2 bases to trimming and J lost 5 bases, with 13 bases between them. In germline, CDR1 is SGHNT, CDR2 YYREEE (reference sequence). DNA of the CDR3: TGTGCCAGCAGCTTCGATTCCAGGGCGGAGACCCAGTACTTC. Translating gives CASSFDSRAETQYF. The full variable domain, its missing parts supplied by reference TRBV5-4 and TRBJ2-5, is ETGVTQSPTHLIKTRGQQVTLRCSSQSGHNTVSWYQQALGQGPQFIFQYYREEENGRGNFPPRFSGLQFPNYSSELNVNALELDDSALYLCASSFDSRAETQYFGPGTRLLVL.

A few counts support this clone. The chain recombines TRBV11-2 with TRBJ2-1; 13 positions agree with TRBD2. CDR1 and CDR2 (germline): SGHAT, FQNNGV. V lost 1 base to trimming and J lost 2 bases; unmatched junction nucleotides: 2. The length of the CDR3 is 17 residues. The CDR3 DNA reads as TGTGCCAGCAGCTTAGGCACTAGCGGGGGGGCCTACAATGAGCAGTTCTTC. The encoded protein is CASSLGTSGGAYNEQFF.

This clone was seen more than once but under ten times. V and J are TRBV5-1 and TRBJ2-1, with a weak D call TRBD2 (6 bases). CDR1 is SGHRS, CDR2 YFSETQ, per germline. The CDR3 loop spans 15 amino acids. The germline V and J ends were trimmed by 5 bases and 15 bases, with 27 bases remaining between them. The CDR3, as DNA: TGCGCCAGCAGTCCGTCCCGGGACTCTTCCGAGGACCTGTTCTTC. It yields the protein CASSPSRDSSEDLFF.

The J gene is TRBJ1-5, the V gene TRBV30, with 10 nucleotides matching TRBD1. This CDR3 spans 14 amino acids. J gave up 6 bases and V 3 bases, and 5 bases lay outside the gene matches. Looked up from germline, CDR1 is GTSNPN and CDR2 is SVGIG (reference sequence). The CDR3 reads CAWRGDRGPQPQHF. CDR3 coding DNA: TGTGCCTGGAGGGGGGACAGGGGACCTCAGCCCCAGCATTTT.

The rearrangement joins TRBV29-1 to TRBJ1-4; possibly TRBD1 for D (5 bases). Germline loops: CDR1 SQVTM, CDR2 ANQGSEA. Trimming took 7 bases from V and 5 from J, leaving 14 bases between them. This CDR3 contains 13 residues. The chain's CDR3 is CSGGDGRNEKLFF. The DNA of the CDR3 is TGCAGCGGGGGGGACGGCAGGAATGAAAAACTGTTTTTT.

This sequence joins TRBV29-1 and TRBJ1-1; TRBD1 might be the D (5 bases). V was pared by 6 bases and J by 6 bases, with 11 bases between. Germline-derived CDR1 and CDR2 are SQVTM and ANQGSEA. There are 11 residues in the CDR3. The CDR3 DNA reads as TGCAGCGTCAGGGTTGGAGCTGAAGCTTTCTTT. This gives the protein CSVRVGAEAFF.

V gene TRBV4-1 combines with J gene TRBJ1-2; D is ambiguous. The CDR3 runs 9 residues. The germline V gene encodes CDR1 MGHRA and CDR2 YSYEKL. Trimming removed 11 bases from V and 12 bases from J, with 13 bases in between. The CDR3 region has the DNA TGCGCCGCCCGTCGGGCAAACACCTTC. Its protein is CAARRANTF.

The chain couples TRBV27 to TRBJ1-1; 7 bases are shared with TRBD1. V shed 6 bases and J 1 base; nucleotides not matched to a gene: 5. CDR1 MNHEY and CDR2 SMNVEV come from the germline V gene (reference sequence). The CDR3 runs 14 residues. The CDR3 is CASRPGQKNTEAFF. The DNA of the CDR3 is TGTGCCAGCAGACCGGGACAGAAGAACACTGAAGCTTTCTTT.